Detailed here is one TCR beta chain. This specimen belongs to a study of OX40 agonist ivuxolimab in advanced cancers. Study details: Patients assigned to dose escalation were diagnosed with hepatocellular carcinoma, melanoma, renal cell or head and neck cancer. With a range of roughly 20 to 90, age averaged about 58 years, and about 83% were male.

CDR1 and CDR2 (germline): MDHEN, SYDVKM. This CDR3 contains 15 residues. The V segment lost 6 bases and the J segment 3 bases; nucleotides outside the gene matches: 10. Method: immunoSEQ multiplex PCR; TCRdb's copy keeps in-frame clones and lacks some. The repertoire has approximately 59,000 clones, approximately 86% of them found once; the top ten carry around 0.76%. This clonotype was obtained from an adult with an advanced solid tumor such as melanoma, head and neck, liver or kidney cancer. Sequenced here: CD4+ or CD8+ T cells sorted from blood, sampled in a trial of the OX40 agonist ivuxolimab. V gene TRBV28 combines with J gene TRBJ2-7; 8 nucleotides agree with TRBD1. CDR3 region: CASSPLGDRSYEQYF. The CDR3 DNA follows: TGTGCCAGCAGCCCACTAGGGGACAGGAGCTACGAGCAGTACTTC.